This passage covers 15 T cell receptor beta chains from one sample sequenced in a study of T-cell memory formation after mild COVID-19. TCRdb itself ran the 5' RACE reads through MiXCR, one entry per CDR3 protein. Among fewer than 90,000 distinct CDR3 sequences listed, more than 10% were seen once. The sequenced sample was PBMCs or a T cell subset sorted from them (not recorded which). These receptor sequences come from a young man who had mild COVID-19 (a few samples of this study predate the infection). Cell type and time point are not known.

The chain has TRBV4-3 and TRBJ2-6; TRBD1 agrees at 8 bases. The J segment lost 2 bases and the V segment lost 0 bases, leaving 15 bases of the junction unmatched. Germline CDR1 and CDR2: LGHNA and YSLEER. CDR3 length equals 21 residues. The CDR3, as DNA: TGCGCCAGCAGCCAAGAGTGGCACTCCGGGACAGGACTCCCTGGGGCCAACGTCCTGACTTTC. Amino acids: CASSQEWHSGTGLPGANVLTF.

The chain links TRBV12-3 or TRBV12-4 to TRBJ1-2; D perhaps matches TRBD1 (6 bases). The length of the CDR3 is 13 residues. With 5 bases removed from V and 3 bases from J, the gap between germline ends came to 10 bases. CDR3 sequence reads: CASSLQGHYGYTF. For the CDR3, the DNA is TGTGCCAGCAGTCTTCAGGGGCACTATGGCTACACCTTC.

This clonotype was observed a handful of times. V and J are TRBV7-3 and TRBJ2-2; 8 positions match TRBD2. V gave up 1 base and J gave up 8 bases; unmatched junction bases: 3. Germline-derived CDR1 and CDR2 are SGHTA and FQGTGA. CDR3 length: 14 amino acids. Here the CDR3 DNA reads TGTGCCAGCAGCTTAAATCCTAGCGGGGGGGAGCTGTTTTTT. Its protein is CASSLNPSGGELFF. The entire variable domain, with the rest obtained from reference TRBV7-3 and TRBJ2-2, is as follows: GAGVSQTPSNKVTEKGKYVELRCDPISGHTALYWYRQSLGQGPEFLIYFQGTGAADDSGLPNDRFFAVRPEGSVSTLKIQRTERGDSAVYLCASSLNPSGGELFFGEGSRLTVL.

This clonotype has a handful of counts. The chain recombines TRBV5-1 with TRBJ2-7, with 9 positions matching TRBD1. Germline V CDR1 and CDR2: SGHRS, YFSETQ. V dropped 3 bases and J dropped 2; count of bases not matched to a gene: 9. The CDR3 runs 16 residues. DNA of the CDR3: TGCGCCAGCAGCTACCGGGACAGGGCCCATACCTACGAGCAGTACGTC. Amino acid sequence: CASSYRDRAHTYEQYV.

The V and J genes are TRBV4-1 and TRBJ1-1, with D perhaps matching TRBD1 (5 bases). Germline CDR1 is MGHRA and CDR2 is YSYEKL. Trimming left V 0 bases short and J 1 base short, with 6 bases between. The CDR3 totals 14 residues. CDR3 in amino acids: CASSQEGRNTEAFF. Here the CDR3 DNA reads TGCGCCAGCAGCCAAGAGGGACGGAACACTGAAGCTTTCTTT.

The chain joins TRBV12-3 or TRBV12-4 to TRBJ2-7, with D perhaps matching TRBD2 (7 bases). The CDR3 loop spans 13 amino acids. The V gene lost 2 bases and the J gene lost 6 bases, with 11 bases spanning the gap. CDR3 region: CASSLWGGAEQYV. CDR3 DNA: TGTGCCAGCAGTTTATGGGGGGGCGCCGAGCAGTACGTC.

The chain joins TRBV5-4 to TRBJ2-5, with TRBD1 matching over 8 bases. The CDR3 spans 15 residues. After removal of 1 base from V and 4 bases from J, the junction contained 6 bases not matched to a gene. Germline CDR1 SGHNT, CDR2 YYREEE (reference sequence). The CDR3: CASSLTGGALETQYF. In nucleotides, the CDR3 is TGTGCCAGCAGCTTGACAGGGGGTGCCCTAGAGACCCAGTACTTC.

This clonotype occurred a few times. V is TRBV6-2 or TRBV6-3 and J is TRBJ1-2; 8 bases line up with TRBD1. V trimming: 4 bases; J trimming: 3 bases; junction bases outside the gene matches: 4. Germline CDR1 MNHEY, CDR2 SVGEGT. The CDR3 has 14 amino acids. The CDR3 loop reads CASSSDRGDYGYTF. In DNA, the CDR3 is TGTGCCAGCAGTTCCGACAGGGGAGACTATGGCTACACCTTC.

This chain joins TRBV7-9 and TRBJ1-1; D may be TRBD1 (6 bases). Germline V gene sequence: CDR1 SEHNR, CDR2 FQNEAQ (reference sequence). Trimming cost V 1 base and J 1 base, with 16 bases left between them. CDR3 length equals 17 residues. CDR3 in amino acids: CASSLEGAGAANTEAFF. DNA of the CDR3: TGTGCCAGCAGCTTAGAAGGGGCAGGGGCCGCGAACACTGAAGCTTTCTTT.

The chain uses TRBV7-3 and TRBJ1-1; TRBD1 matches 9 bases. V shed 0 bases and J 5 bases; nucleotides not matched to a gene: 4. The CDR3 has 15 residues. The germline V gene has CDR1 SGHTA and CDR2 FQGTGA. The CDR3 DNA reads TGTGCCAGCAGCTTAACCTCGACAGGGGGGACTGAAGCTTTCTTT. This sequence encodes CASSLTSTGGTEAFF.

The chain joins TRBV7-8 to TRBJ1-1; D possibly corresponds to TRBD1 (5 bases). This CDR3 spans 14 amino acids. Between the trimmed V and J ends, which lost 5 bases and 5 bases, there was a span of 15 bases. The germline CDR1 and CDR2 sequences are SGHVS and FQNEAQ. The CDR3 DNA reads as TGTGCCAGCAGCGATTCCAGCCGGGGGACTGAAGCTTTCTTT. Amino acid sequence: CASSDSSRGTEAFF.

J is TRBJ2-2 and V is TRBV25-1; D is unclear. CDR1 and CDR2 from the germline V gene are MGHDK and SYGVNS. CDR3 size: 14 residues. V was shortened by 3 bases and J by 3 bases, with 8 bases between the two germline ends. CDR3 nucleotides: TGTGCCAGCAGTGAGTTTACTTACACCGGGGAGCTGTTTTTT. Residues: CASSEFTYTGELFF.

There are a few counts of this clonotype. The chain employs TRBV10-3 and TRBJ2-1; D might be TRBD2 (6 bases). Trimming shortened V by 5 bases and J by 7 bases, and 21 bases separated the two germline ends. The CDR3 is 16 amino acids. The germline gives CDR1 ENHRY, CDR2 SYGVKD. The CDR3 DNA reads TGTGCCATCAGTACGCCGGGACTGGGATTAATGAATGAGCAGTTCTTC. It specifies CAISTPGLGLMNEQFF.

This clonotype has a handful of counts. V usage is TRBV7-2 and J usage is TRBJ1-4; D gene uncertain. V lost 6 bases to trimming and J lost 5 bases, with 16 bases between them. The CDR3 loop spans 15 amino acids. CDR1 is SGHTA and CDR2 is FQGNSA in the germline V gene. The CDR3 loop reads CASSQWTSPNEKLFF. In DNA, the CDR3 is TGTGCCAGCAGTCAATGGACCTCCCCGAATGAAAAACTGTTTTTT.

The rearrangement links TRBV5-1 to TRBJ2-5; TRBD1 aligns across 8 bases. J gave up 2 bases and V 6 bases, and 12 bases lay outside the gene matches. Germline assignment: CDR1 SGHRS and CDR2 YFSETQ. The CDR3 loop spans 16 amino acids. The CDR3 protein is CASNPRGPPWQETQYF. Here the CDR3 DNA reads TGCGCCAGCAACCCCAGGGGGCCCCCGTGGCAAGAGACCCAGTACTTC.